These 21 T cell receptor beta chains came from one sample sequenced in a study of T cells in Graves' hyperthyroidism and ophthalmopathy. TCR beta CDR3 regions were amplified from RNA transcripts. HTBI primers were used for first-round RT-PCR of the TCR CDR3. Using its own MiXCR run on the multiplex PCR reads, TCRdb lists one record per CDR3 protein. The table shows 400,000 or so distinct CDR3 sequences, with about 14% occurring only once. The specimen sequenced was blood. The receptor source for this set is a man aged 50 to 59 with Graves' ophthalmopathy.

This clonotype turned up a few times. The chain uses TRBV25-1 and TRBJ2-7, with D possibly TRBD1 on 6 matching bases. Between the trimmed V and J ends, which lost 10 bases and 5 bases, there was a span of 12 bases. The V gene's germline CDR1 is MGHDK and CDR2 SYGVNS. CDR3 length equals 11 residues. The CDR3 region has the DNA TGTGCCACCCAGGGGCTGGACGAGCAGTACTTC. Protein product: CATQGLDEQYF.

In its sample, this clonotype was seen a few times. The chain couples TRBV2 to TRBJ2-7; D remains unclear. CDR3 length: 13 amino acids. V was shortened by 3 bases and J by 4 bases, with 10 bases between the two germline ends. Germline V gives CDR1 SNHLY, CDR2 FYNNEI. Here the CDR3 reads CASSDRPGYEQYF. The CDR3 bases are TGTGCCAGCAGTGACAGGCCCGGGTACGAGCAGTACTTC.

In its sample, this clonotype was seen many times. The rearrangement uses TRBV15 and TRBJ1-1, with D hard to call. V dropped 0 bases and J dropped 2 bases, with 13 bases sitting between them. CDR1 is LNHNV, CDR2 YYDKDF, per germline (reference sequence). The CDR3 contains 16 residues. CDR3 sequence (DNA): TGTGCCACCAGCAGAGACCGGACCGGCATAAACACTGAAGCTTTCTTT. This gives the protein CATSRDRTGINTEAFF.

At least ten counts were recorded for this clonotype. V and J are TRBV5-1 and TRBJ1-3; D remains ambiguous. Germline V gives CDR1 SGHRS, CDR2 YFSETQ. This CDR3 spans 14 amino acids. The germline V and J ends were trimmed by 0 bases and 1 base, with 5 bases remaining between them. The CDR3 DNA sequence: TGCGCCAGCAGCTTGGAAGGGTCTGGAAACACCATATATTTT. Encoded protein: CASSLEGSGNTIYF.

V is TRBV9 and J is TRBJ2-3, with TRBD2 matching 14 bases. J gave up 1 base and V 4 bases, and 8 bases lay outside the gene matches. This CDR3 has 18 residues. The germline gives CDR1 SGDLS, CDR2 YYNGEE. The CDR3 loop is CASSPGLAGDLGTDTQYF. CDR3 nucleotides: TGTGCCAGCAGCCCGGGACTAGCGGGAGATCTTGGCACAGATACGCAGTATTTT. Using reference TRBV9 and TRBJ2-3 for the parts outside the CDR3, the full variable domain is DSGVTQTPKHLITATGQRVTLRCSPRSGDLSVYWYQQSLDQGLQFLIQYYNGEERAKGNILERFSAQQFPDLHSELNLSSLELGDSALYFCASSPGLAGDLGTDTQYFGPGTRLTVL.

There are many counts of this clonotype. V usage is TRBV7-9 and J usage is TRBJ2-1, with TRBD2 matching 12 bases. Germline V gene sequence: CDR1 SEHNR, CDR2 FQNEAQ (reference sequence). This CDR3 has 15 amino acids. Trimming at V came to 5 bases and at J to 8 bases, leaving 7 bases not matched to a gene. The CDR3 DNA reads as TGTGCCAGCAGCCGTGATCTAGCGGGAGGGGATGAGCAGTTCTTC. Its protein is CASSRDLAGGDEQFF.

At least ten counts were recorded for this clonotype. This chain uses TRBV6-5 with TRBJ1-2; D remains ambiguous. The CDR3 has 13 residues. The germline V gene encodes CDR1 MNHEY and CDR2 SVGAGI. Trimming removed 0 bases from V and 10 bases from J, with 12 bases in between. CDR3 sequence (DNA): TGTGCCAGCAGTTACTCGGTTCTGTCCTCCTACACCTTC. It specifies CASSYSVLSSYTF.

This clonotype was picked up many times. The chain is built from TRBV5-1 and TRBJ1-6; the match to TRBD1 covers 8 bases. CDR3 length: 15 amino acids. The V segment lost 3 bases and the J segment 6 bases; nucleotides outside the gene matches: 5. Germline CDR1 and CDR2: SGHRS and YFSETQ. The CDR3 coding sequence is TGCGCCAGCAGCTCGGACAGGGTGCGTAATTCACCCCTCCACTTT. This translates into CASSSDRVRNSPLHF.

Comment on this clonotype: The junction shows a germline mismatch at one end, possibly a read error. CDR3 DNA: TGCGCCGGTCCGACAGGGCCGGGGGCGGGAGGCCGGTACAATGAGCAGTTCTTC. Translation: CAGPTGPGAGGRYNEQFF. This chain uses TRBV6-1 with TRBJ2-1, with D tentatively TRBD2 (8 bases). The germline V gene encodes CDR1 MNHNS and CDR2 SASEGT. The CDR3 has 18 amino acids.

This clonotype was observed many times. This rearrangement joins TRBV2 to TRBJ1-1; no clear D gene. Germline assignment: CDR1 SNHLY and CDR2 FYNNEI. Trimming pared 4 bases from V and 0 bases from J, leaving 3 bases between. The CDR3 sequence is 12 residues long. CDR3 amino acids: CASSGLNTEAFF. The DNA for the CDR3 is TGTGCCAGCAGTGGCCTGAACACTGAAGCTTTCTTT.

This clonotype was detected a few times. The rearrangement uses TRBV6-6 and TRBJ2-3; unclear D gene. Germline loops: CDR1 MNHNY, CDR2 SVGAGI (reference sequence). Trimming removed 2 bases from V and 1 base from J, with 7 bases in between. The CDR3 length is 14 residues. For the CDR3, the DNA is TGTGCCAGCAGTTACGTTCTAGGCACAGATACGCAGTATTTT. This translates into CASSYVLGTDTQYF.

V and J are TRBV14 and TRBJ2-7; 7 bases are shared with TRBD1. Looked up from germline, CDR1 is SGHDN and CDR2 is FVKESK. The CDR3 is 14 amino acids. J was trimmed by 5 bases and V by 3 bases; bases with no gene match: 7. The CDR3 sequence: CASSQTGFPHEQYF. The DNA of the CDR3 is TGTGCCAGCAGCCAGACAGGGTTTCCCCACGAGCAGTACTTC.

This chain connects TRBV5-6 to TRBJ1-2; D is ambiguous. The CDR3 loop spans 14 amino acids. Trimming took 4 bases from V and 2 from J, leaving 12 bases between them. Germline V gene lookup returns CDR1 SGHDT and CDR2 YYEEEE. The CDR3 loop reads CASSTTGRNYGYTF. In DNA, the CDR3 is TGTGCCAGCAGCACTACGGGTCGGAACTATGGCTACACCTTC.

Only a few counts were recorded for this clonotype. The chain is built from TRBV5-4 and TRBJ2-7; 9 bases map to TRBD2. V was clipped by 0 bases and J by 2 bases; unmatched bases: 3. The germline CDR1 and CDR2 sequences are SGHNT and YYREEE (reference sequence). The CDR3 extends over 15 amino acids. CDR3 bases: TGTGCCAGCAGCTTGGGACTAGCGGACCCCTACGAGCAGTACTTC. Translated, it gives CASSLGLADPYEQYF.

There are a few counts of this clonotype. The chain is built from TRBV12-5 and TRBJ2-3, with a tentative D call TRBD1 (5 bases). Trimming pared 3 bases from V and 2 bases from J, leaving 18 bases between. Germline values: CDR1 LGHNT, CDR2 FRNRAP. The CDR3 length is 17 residues. CDR3 protein: CASGFSTVRTTTDTQYF. The CDR3 DNA reads TGTGCTAGTGGTTTTTCGACAGTCCGGACCACCACAGATACGCAGTATTTT. The full variable domain, rest sourced from reference TRBV12-5 and TRBJ2-3, is DARVTQTPRHKVTEMGQEVTMRCQPILGHNTVFWYRQTMMQGLELLAYFRNRAPLDDSGMPKDRFSAEMPDATLATLKIQPSEPRDSAVYFCASGFSTVRTTTDTQYFGPGTRLTVL.

Of note for this clonotype: Since a much larger clone is just one base distant, this may be a read error. The chain employs TRBV30 and TRBJ2-7; D could derive from TRBD1 or TRBD2 (5 bases each). CDR1 is GTSNPN and CDR2 is SVGIG in the germline V gene (reference sequence). The CDR3 length is 16 residues. The CDR3 region has the DNA TGTGCCTGGAGACAGGTCCGGACGGGAAGGTCCTACGAGCAGTGCTTC. Translation gives CAWRQVRTGRSYEQCF.

This clonotype showed up many times. The J gene is TRBJ2-7, the V gene TRBV11-2; D is unresolved. The CDR3 consists of 13 residues. The V gene lost 0 bases and the J gene lost 5 bases, with 8 bases spanning the gap. Germline assignment: CDR1 SGHAT and CDR2 FQNNGV. The chain's CDR3 is CASSLESRDEQYF. CDR3 nucleotide sequence: TGTGCCAGCAGCTTAGAATCCCGCGACGAGCAGTACTTC.

This sequence joins TRBV10-3 and TRBJ2-1; 9 nucleotides align to TRBD2. CDR1 and CDR2 (germline): ENHRY, SYGVKD. The CDR3 is 17 amino acids. The J segment lost 7 bases and the V segment lost 4 bases, leaving 14 bases of the junction unmatched. This chain's CDR3 is CAISAGDGGRARNEQFF. The CDR3 coding sequence is TGTGCCATCAGTGCGGGAGACGGCGGGAGGGCCAGGAATGAGCAGTTCTTC.

The chain couples TRBV5-1 to TRBJ2-7, with TRBD1 as a possible D gene (6 bases). This CDR3 is built from 14 residues. Germline assignment: CDR1 SGHRS and CDR2 YFSETQ. The V gene lost 6 bases and the J gene lost 1 base, with 14 bases spanning the gap. CDR3 bases: TGCGCCAGCAAAGCGGCAGGGGAATCCTACGAGCAGTACTTC. Amino acid sequence: CASKAAGESYEQYF. Full variable domain (remainder filled in from reference TRBV5-1 and TRBJ2-7): KAGVTQTPRYLIKTRGQQVTLSCSPISGHRSVSWYQQTPGQGLQFLFEYFSETQRNKGNFPGRFSGRQFSNSRSEMNVSTLELGDSALYLCASKAAGESYEQYFGPGTRLTVT.

Ten or more counts support this clonotype. This chain links TRBV15 with TRBJ2-7; 9 nucleotides agree with TRBD1. Germline V CDR1 and CDR2: LNHNV, YYDKDF (reference sequence). This CDR3 contains 16 residues. V trimming: 3 bases; J trimming: 4 bases; junction bases outside the gene matches: 10. CDR3 residues: CATSSRGTGNPYEQYF. DNA of the CDR3: TGTGCCACCAGCAGCCGAGGGACAGGGAATCCGTACGAGCAGTACTTC.

The rearrangement uses TRBV19 and TRBJ2-7, with 8 bases aligning to TRBD1. The CDR3 extends over 16 amino acids. With 7 bases clipped from V and 3 bases from J, the junction kept 14 bases outside the gene matches. Germline loops: CDR1 LNHDA, CDR2 SQIVND (reference sequence). The CDR3 region is CASTPKATGGFYEQYF. The CDR3 nucleotides are TGTGCCAGTACCCCAAAGGCAACAGGGGGATTCTACGAGCAGTACTTC. Full variable domain (missing parts from reference TRBV19 and TRBJ2-7): DGGITQSPKYLFRKEGQNVTLSCEQNLNHDAMYWYRQDPGQGLRLIYYSQIVNDFQKGDIAEGYSVSREKKESFPLTVTSAQKNPTAFYLCASTPKATGGFYEQYFGPGTRLTVT.